A selection of T cell receptor beta chains follows, all from one sample in a study of shared clonotypes between healthy human individuals. Sequenced by immunoSEQ multiplex PCR; TCRdb stores in-frame clones only, minus some. Among around 2,000,000 clones listed, just over 90% were seen once. The specimen was naive CD8+ T cells from PBMCs. These receptor sequences come from a man between 18 and 35 years old in good health. Some clones in this sample may be carry-over from other donors' samples. Each CDR3 is given with its conserved first and last residue. Fields, in order: CDR3 DNA, CDR3 protein, clone size, J gene, V gene, D gene. A D gene is named only where the DNA matches it firmly. Only some rows state a clone size, as once, few, many or a class for expanded clones.

cdr3_nt: TGTGCCAGCAGCCCTCCGTGGCTAGCGGGGGAGCAGTACTTC; cdr3_aa: CASSPPWLAGEQYF; clone_size: -; j_call: TRBJ2-7; v_call: TRBV28; d_call: TRBD2
cdr3_nt: TGTGCCACCAGCAGAGAACTGAACACCGAAAAAGGGTGGGACAATGAGCAGTTCTTC; cdr3_aa: CATSRELNTEKGWDNEQFF; clone_size: -; j_call: TRBJ2-1; v_call: TRBV15; d_call: -
cdr3_nt: TGTGCCAGCAGTGAAGTGGGAAATAGCGGCGCATGGGGGACCCAGTACTTC; cdr3_aa: CASSEVGNSGAWGTQYF; clone_size: -; j_call: TRBJ2-5; v_call: TRBV6-1; d_call: -
cdr3_nt: TGCGCCAGCAGCCCCTCGGTTGACAGGGAAATATCCGGGGAGCTGTTTTTT; cdr3_aa: CASSPSVDREISGELFF; clone_size: -; j_call: TRBJ2-2; v_call: TRBV4-3; d_call: TRBD1
cdr3_nt: TGTGCCAGCAGCTCGACAGGGGTGAGGGACACTGAAGCTTTCTTT; cdr3_aa: CASSSTGVRDTEAFF; clone_size: once; j_call: TRBJ1-1; v_call: TRBV11-2; d_call: TRBD1
cdr3_nt: TGTGCCAGCAGCCAAGATAGAGGGGACGAGCAGTACTTC; cdr3_aa: CASSQDRGDEQYF; clone_size: -; j_call: TRBJ2-7; v_call: TRBV4-2; d_call: -
cdr3_nt: TGTGCCAGCAGAGTACTACGGGAGGGCCGCGACAATGAGCAGTTCTTC; cdr3_aa: CASRVLREGRDNEQFF; clone_size: -; j_call: TRBJ2-1; v_call: TRBV28; d_call: TRBD2
cdr3_nt: TGCAGCGTGCATGGGGTCGACACCGGGGAGCTGTTTTTT; cdr3_aa: CSVHGVDTGELFF; clone_size: -; j_call: TRBJ2-2; v_call: TRBV29-1; d_call: -
cdr3_nt: TGTGCCAGCAGCTTAACAGCAGGGAACGAGCAGTACTTC; cdr3_aa: CASSLTAGNEQYF; clone_size: -; j_call: TRBJ2-7; v_call: TRBV7-3; d_call: -
cdr3_nt: TGTGCCAGCAGCATTCGGGACATCTCCTACGAGCAGTACTTC; cdr3_aa: CASSIRDISYEQYF; clone_size: once; j_call: TRBJ2-7; v_call: TRBV5-4; d_call: -
cdr3_nt: TGTGCCAGCAGCCTAGCAGGGACTAGCGGGATGAGAGAGACCCAGTACTTC; cdr3_aa: CASSLAGTSGMRETQYF; clone_size: -; j_call: TRBJ2-5; v_call: TRBV27; d_call: TRBD2
cdr3_nt: TGTGCCATTCAGCCGTCCATCGGGGAGCTGTTTTTT; cdr3_aa: CAIQPSIGELFF; clone_size: -; j_call: TRBJ2-2; v_call: TRBV25-1; d_call: -
cdr3_nt: TGTGCCAGCAGCTTAAAAGGAGGGACAGTTCCCTACGAGCAGTACTTC; cdr3_aa: CASSLKGGTVPYEQYF; clone_size: -; j_call: TRBJ2-7; v_call: TRBV7-3; d_call: -
cdr3_nt: TGTGCCAGCAGCCTAAGCAGGCTCTATGAGCAGTTCTTC; cdr3_aa: CASSLSRLYEQFF; clone_size: once; j_call: TRBJ2-1; v_call: TRBV11-2; d_call: -
cdr3_nt: TGCGCCAGCAGCTCTCGACTAGCGGCAGGTTCCTACGAGCAGTACTTC; cdr3_aa: CASSSRLAAGSYEQYF; clone_size: -; j_call: TRBJ2-7; v_call: TRBV4-1; d_call: TRBD2
cdr3_nt: TGTGCCAGCAGTTTAGGTATGGGGCTCTATGGCTACACCTTC; cdr3_aa: CASSLGMGLYGYTF; clone_size: -; j_call: TRBJ1-2; v_call: TRBV28; d_call: -
cdr3_nt: TGTGCCAGCTCAACAAGAGGGGATCTATCCTACGAGCAGTACTTC; cdr3_aa: CASSTRGDLSYEQYF; clone_size: -; j_call: TRBJ2-7; v_call: TRBV18; d_call: -
cdr3_nt: TGTGCCTGGAGTCCCATACTGGGCTTGAACGCAGATACGCAGTATTTT; cdr3_aa: CAWSPILGLNADTQYF; clone_size: -; j_call: TRBJ2-3; v_call: TRBV30; d_call: -
cdr3_nt: TGTGCCAGTAGTATAGTTTCTACAAGAACTAACTATGGCTACACCTTC; cdr3_aa: CASSIVSTRTNYGYTF; clone_size: -; j_call: TRBJ1-2; v_call: TRBV19; d_call: -
cdr3_nt: TGTGCCAGCAGTTACCCCCTAACCCTATCAGATACGCAGTATTTT; cdr3_aa: CASSYPLTLSDTQYF; clone_size: -; j_call: TRBJ2-3; v_call: TRBV7-9; d_call: -
cdr3_nt: TGTGCCAGCAGTTTTCTTTTGGGACCTTCGAACGAGCAGTACTTC; cdr3_aa: CASSFLLGPSNEQYF; clone_size: -; j_call: TRBJ2-7; v_call: TRBV27; d_call: -